This TCR beta chain was documented in a study of response to subunit inactivated influenza vaccine. Study-wide findings and caveats: T cells newly recruited by each seasonal influenza vaccination are few, the authors suggested.

TCRdb fed the RT-PCR reads into MiXCR, producing one record per CDR3 protein. The sample yields 500,000 to 600,000 distinct CDR3 sequences, 14% seen once. Trimming left V 3 bases short and J 7 bases short, with 10 bases between. Germline V lookup: CDR1 SGDLS, CDR2 YYNGEE. The CDR3 has 13 residues. The table lists this clonotype with a count of one. Antigen: not known. The chain employs TRBV9 and TRBJ2-2; D call uncertain. The TCR was taken from a middle-aged man who received an inactivated influenza vaccine. The source material was PBMCs from blood, sampled less than 13 days after vaccination. The CDR3 is CASSAPTDGELFF. The DNA for the CDR3 is TGTGCCAGCAGCGCGCCCACCGACGGGGAGCTGTTTTTT.